These 21 T cell receptor beta chains were sequenced from one sample in a study of cytomegalovirus exposure and HLA in healthy donors. It was with 60 Vbeta and 13 Jbeta primers that the PCR ran. Profiling relied on immunoSEQ multiplex PCR, and the TCRdb table lists in-frame clones only, not all of them. The sample contains approximately 150,000 clones, nearly 80% of which appear only once. The source material was PBMCs. These receptors all stem from a man between 18 and 29 years old in good health and CMV-seropositive.

This chain's CDR3 is CASSQTTEGRYEQYF. The CDR3 nucleotides read TGCGCCAGCAGCCAAACGACGGAGGGTCGCTACGAGCAGTACTTC. The genes are TRBV4-3 and TRBJ2-7; a possible D gene is TRBD2 (6 bases). The CDR3 sequence is 15 residues long. V dropped 2 bases and J dropped 3 bases, with 14 bases sitting between them. Looked up from germline, CDR1 is LGHNA and CDR2 is YSLEER.

This clone was counted once. Germline and junction disagree at one end, which may indicate a read error. The gene calls are TRBV11-2 and TRBJ2-7, with 7 bases that match TRBD2. Germline V gives CDR1 SGHAT, CDR2 FQNNGV. This CDR3 comprises 12 residues. In DNA form, the CDR3 reads TGTGCCGGCAGCCCTAGCGGATACGAGCAGTACTTC. This codes for CAGSPSGYEQYF.

J is TRBJ1-2 and V is TRBV29-1; 7 nucleotides align to TRBD1. Trimming took 3 bases from V and 6 from J; bases not matched to a gene: 10. Germline-derived CDR1 and CDR2 are SQVTM and ANQGSEA. CDR3 length: 14 amino acids. CDR3: CSVDLPGGKDGYTF. The CDR3, as DNA: TGCAGCGTTGATCTGCCAGGGGGTAAAGATGGCTACACCTTC. Full variable domain (missing parts from reference TRBV29-1 and TRBJ1-2): SAVISQKPSRDICQRGTSLTIQCQVDSQVTMMFWYRQQPGQSLTLIATANQGSEATYESGFVIDKFPISRPNLTFSTLTVSNMSPEDSSIYLCSVDLPGGKDGYTFGSGTRLTVV.

This clone was found once. The rearrangement links TRBV19 to TRBJ2-3; TRBD2 matches 8 bases. CDR3 length: 14 residues. J lost 4 bases, V lost 7 bases, and 7 bases had no gene match. Germline loops: CDR1 LNHDA, CDR2 SQIVND (reference sequence). The CDR3 DNA reads TGTGCCAGTACCACGGGACTAGGGGCAGATACGCAGTATTTT. It yields the protein CASTTGLGADTQYF.

This clone was detected only once. The chain combines TRBV4-1 with TRBJ2-7, with D possibly TRBD1 on 6 matching bases. The CDR3 runs to 18 residues. CDR1 MGHRA and CDR2 YSYEKL come from the germline V gene. V lost 0 bases to trimming and J lost 2 bases, with 20 bases between them. DNA of the CDR3: TGCGCCAGCAGCCAAGATTCTAGTTGGGGCAGGGGCCCCTACGAGCAGTACTTC. Its protein product is CASSQDSSWGRGPYEQYF.

V gene TRBV9 combines with J gene TRBJ2-1, with TRBD2 matching over 9 bases. The germline V gene encodes CDR1 SGDLS and CDR2 YYNGEE. J lost 7 bases, V lost 6 bases, and 8 bases had no gene match. This CDR3 is built from 14 residues. CDR3 in amino acids: CASTPLRGGNEQFF. The CDR3 coding sequence is TGTGCCAGCACCCCCCTGCGGGGGGGGAATGAGCAGTTCTTC.

The chain carries TRBV11-1 and TRBJ1-1; D gene unclear. V was pared by 3 bases and J by 5 bases, with 13 bases between. Germline V CDR1 and CDR2: SGHAT, FQDESV (reference sequence). The length of the CDR3 is 14 residues. The CDR3 region has the DNA TGTGCCAGCAGCTTTAAAGGGAGGAGGACTGAAGCTTTCTTT. Protein product: CASSFKGRRTEAFF.

This clone was observed a handful of times. The chain employs TRBV7-2 and TRBJ1-6, with D unresolved. Germline V gives CDR1 SGHTA, CDR2 FQGNSA. The CDR3 is made up of 14 amino acids. V dropped 1 base and J dropped 9 bases, with 10 bases sitting between them. In nucleotides, the CDR3 is TGTGCCAGCAGCTTAGAATCCTCCCTTTCACCCCTCCACTTT. Translating it yields CASSLESSLSPLHF.

V and J are TRBV15 and TRBJ2-7; TRBD1 aligns across 7 bases. There are 14 residues in the CDR3. Germline trimming cut 8 bases from V and 2 bases from J; bases unmatched to any gene: 9. CDR1 is LNHNV, CDR2 YYDKDF, per germline (reference sequence). CDR3 sequence (DNA): TGTGCCACCGGGCCCGCGAGGGGGCCCTACGAGCAGTACTTC. Translating it yields CATGPARGPYEQYF.

A single count supports this clone. This chain joins TRBV19 and TRBJ1-5; tentatively, D is TRBD1 (6 bases). The CDR3 totals 10 residues. The V end was cut by 8 bases, the J end by 8 bases, with 7 bases between. Germline CDR1 LNHDA, CDR2 SQIVND (reference sequence). CDR3 coding DNA: TGTGCCAGTGGGGACAAGCCCCAGCATTTT. Translated: CASGDKPQHF.

The rearrangement joins TRBV18 to TRBJ2-1, with 8 bases matching TRBD2. V trimming: 3 bases; J trimming: 5 bases; junction bases outside the gene matches: 15. The CDR3 covers 18 residues. Germline loops: CDR1 KGHSH, CDR2 LQKENI. CDR3 amino acids: CASSPGAGAPRRNNEQFF. The CDR3, as DNA: TGTGCCAGCTCACCTGGAGCGGGAGCCCCCCGGAGAAACAATGAGCAGTTCTTC.

As DNA, the CDR3 is TGTGCCAGCAGTGAAAATCGACCTACTAGAGATACGCAGTATTTT. It yields the protein CASSENRPTRDTQYF. The chain joins TRBV2 to TRBJ2-3; possibly TRBD2 for D (5 bases). The CDR3 loop spans 15 amino acids. Trimming stripped 2 bases from V and 5 bases from J, with 14 bases between. Per the germline V gene, CDR1 is SNHLY and CDR2 is FYNNEI.

This clone was seen only once. V usage is TRBV9 and J usage is TRBJ2-7, with 11 bases lining up with TRBD2. Germline assignment: CDR1 SGDLS and CDR2 YYNGEE. The J segment lost 2 bases and the V segment lost 0 bases, leaving 4 bases of the junction unmatched. The CDR3 is 16 residues long. The CDR3 DNA reads as TGTGCCAGCAGCGTAGCGGTACTAGCGGGAGCCTACGAGCAGTACTTC. Its protein product is CASSVAVLAGAYEQYF.

This chain links TRBV5-1 with TRBJ1-2; the D is unclear. This CDR3 comprises 14 residues. Between the trimmed V and J ends, which lost 2 bases and 3 bases, there was a span of 11 bases. From germline, CDR1 is SGHRS and CDR2 YFSETQ. The chain's CDR3 is CASSLATLYYGYTF. The CDR3, as DNA: TGCGCCAGCAGCTTAGCTACCCTATACTATGGCTACACCTTC.

J is TRBJ2-6 and V is TRBV10-3, with 8 bases that match TRBD1. V lost 6 bases and J lost 0; bases outside the gene matches: 7. The germline CDR1 and CDR2 sequences are ENHRY and SYGVKD. CDR3 size: 17 residues. CDR3: CAISPTGANSGANVLTF. CDR3 coding DNA: TGTGCCATCAGCCCGACAGGGGCCAACTCTGGGGCCAACGTCCTGACTTTC.

The chain has TRBV11-2 and TRBJ2-3; 8 bases map to TRBD2. The CDR3 runs 16 residues. Trimming at V came to 3 bases and at J to 3 bases, leaving 8 bases not matched to a gene. Germline V lookup: CDR1 SGHAT, CDR2 FQNNGV. CDR3 loop: CASSFQRGRGTDTQYF. In DNA, the CDR3 is TGTGCCAGCAGCTTTCAGCGGGGGAGGGGTACAGATACGCAGTATTTT. Supplemented by reference TRBV11-2 and TRBJ2-3, the full variable domain reads EAGVAQSPRYKIIEKRQSVAFWCNPISGHATLYWYQQILGQGPKLLIQFQNNGVVDDSQLPKDRFSAERLKGVDSTLKIQPAKLEDSAVYLCASSFQRGRGTDTQYFGPGTRLTVL.

The chain is built from TRBV19 and TRBJ2-1, with TRBD1 as a possible D gene (7 bases). Trimming removed 3 bases from V and 3 bases from J, with 12 bases in between. This CDR3 comprises 15 residues. CDR1 is LNHDA and CDR2 is SQIVND in the germline V gene (reference sequence). The CDR3 reads CASSIGQGGYNEQFF. The CDR3 DNA sequence: TGTGCCAGTAGTATTGGGCAGGGGGGCTACAATGAGCAGTTCTTC. Variable domain in full (rest from reference TRBV19 and TRBJ2-1): DGGITQSPKYLFRKEGQNVTLSCEQNLNHDAMYWYRQDPGQGLRLIYYSQIVNDFQKGDIAEGYSVSREKKESFPLTVTSAQKNPTAFYLCASSIGQGGYNEQFFGPGTRLTVL.

This chain connects TRBV19 to TRBJ1-5; possibly TRBD1 for D (5 bases). Germline CDR1 and CDR2: LNHDA and SQIVND (reference sequence). With 6 bases removed from V and 5 bases from J, the gap between germline ends came to 23 bases. The CDR3 sequence is 17 residues long. As DNA, the CDR3 is TGTGCCAGTAGACCAAAACGGACCGGGGGGGTTTATCAGCCCCAGCATTTT. Amino acids: CASRPKRTGGVYQPQHF.

This chain uses TRBV27 with TRBJ2-1, with D perhaps matching TRBD1 (5 bases). CDR1 MNHEY and CDR2 SMNVEV come from the germline V gene (reference sequence). Trimming cost V 6 bases and J 2 bases, with 20 bases left between them. The CDR3 sequence is 17 residues long. This CDR3 reads CASRWTAGFHPYNEQFF. The CDR3 DNA is TGTGCCAGCAGATGGACGGCAGGGTTTCACCCCTACAATGAGCAGTTCTTC.

This chain uses TRBV29-1 with TRBJ1-1; D is unresolved. The germline gives CDR1 SQVTM, CDR2 ANQGSEA. Trimming removed 1 base from V and 4 bases from J, with 10 bases in between. This CDR3 is 13 amino acids long. Here the CDR3 reads CSVEGGIGTEAFF. For the CDR3, the DNA is TGCAGCGTTGAAGGAGGAATTGGCACTGAAGCTTTCTTT.

In this sample, this clone turned up once. V is TRBV11-2 and J is TRBJ2-5; possibly TRBD2 for D (6 bases). The CDR3 has 13 amino acids. Trimming removed 5 bases from V and 5 bases from J, with 12 bases in between. Germline assignment: CDR1 SGHAT and CDR2 FQNNGV. The CDR3 here is CASSKSGWETQYF. The CDR3 nucleotides read TGTGCCAGCAGCAAGAGCGGGTGGGAGACCCAGTACTTC.